This is a list of T cell receptor beta chains from one sample in a study of T cell repertoires in cytomegalovirus infection. Each CDR3 protein gets one entry after TCRdb re-called the reads with MiXCR. The sample includes 500,000 to 600,000 distinct CDR3 sequences, 15% to 20% of them seen just once. Sequencing input: CD8+ T cells from PBMCs. Receptors originate from a human donor in good health (CMV status not recorded). Some clones in this sample may be carry-over from other donors' samples. Both conserved end residues are part of each CDR3.

V gene: TRBV5-1; CDR3 protein: CASTPGQGITDTQYF
V gene: TRBV27; CDR3 protein: CASSPSLSAGVTDTQYF
V gene: TRBV7-9; CDR3 protein: CASSSVPGQGYEQYF
V gene: TRBV19; CDR3 protein: CASSRGGAYEQYF
V gene: TRBV5-4; CDR3 protein: CASSLGLRGGSTDTQYF
V gene: TRBV13; CDR3 protein: CASSLFRQAGPNNEQFF
V gene: TRBV9; CDR3 protein: CASSVEGGGGEQYF
V gene: TRBV19; CDR3 protein: CASSWVGRPSYNEQFF
V gene: TRBV6-5; CDR3 protein: CASSYGQGRWPLHF
V gene: TRBV3-1; CDR3 protein: CASSSSGGAHNEQFF
V gene: TRBV7-9; CDR3 protein: CASSFPGHSPEVNSNEQFF
V gene: TRBV28; CDR3 protein: CASSSGLAMYNEQFF
V gene: TRBV9; CDR3 protein: CASSVRDSSPDGYTF
V gene: TRBV28; CDR3 protein: CASSSFYRTYEQYF
V gene: TRBV19; CDR3 protein: CASSGARAEAFF
V gene: TRBV5-1; CDR3 protein: CASSYSGGRYNEQFF
V gene: TRBV6-6; CDR3 protein: CASSSSIYGYTF
V gene: TRBV7-2; CDR3 protein: CASSLGGLETQYF
V gene: TRBV9; CDR3 protein: CASSVYSSNTGELFF
V gene: TRBV27; CDR3 protein: CASSLGAIYGYTF
V gene: TRBV20-1; CDR3 protein: CSARDVRQANDFNYGYTF
V gene: TRBV12-3/TRBV12-4; CDR3 protein: CASSLSPGTDGYTF
V gene: TRBV7-3; CDR3 protein: CASSSRLIANTGELFF